This T cell receptor (beta chain) was sequenced for a study of response to subunit inactivated influenza vaccine. Study-wide findings and caveats: Researchers suggested that each seasonal influenza vaccination recruits few new T cells.

This clonotype was seen a handful of times. Its matching antigen is unknown. CDR3 length: 16 amino acids. V lost 1 base to trimming and J lost 9 bases; unmatched junction nucleotides: 10. Germline CDR1 SGHRS, CDR2 YFSETQ. TCRdb redid the calling of the RT-PCR reads with MiXCR, one entry per CDR3 protein. The sample has 500,000 to 600,000 distinct CDR3 sequences; about 10% are singletons. The sequence was collected from a man over 45 who received an inactivated influenza vaccine. The chain employs TRBV5-1 and TRBJ2-1; 10 positions match TRBD2. Source: PBMCs from blood, taken on the day of vaccination. CDR3 sequence: CASSLSSSGRIREQFF. The CDR3 DNA sequence: TGCGCCAGCAGCTTGAGTTCTAGCGGGAGAATCCGTGAGCAGTTCTTC.